This T cell receptor (beta chain) is from a study of blood T cell repertoires in COVID-19. As for the study in general: The analysed material was cDNA or gDNA that came from T cells, B-cell-depleted T cells, or PBMCs.

Sequencing was performed with immunoSEQ multiplex PCR; in TCRdb, only in-frame clones are kept and a portion is missing. The sample has 300,000 to 400,000 clones; about nine tenths are singletons. Sequenced material: peripheral blood. The origin of this receptor is a man younger than 45 with COVID-19, enrolled during active disease.

The CDR3 region is CATSDFCREDTYYEQYF. The CDR3 DNA reads TGTGCCACCAGTGATTTCTGCCGGGAGGACACATACTACGAGCAGTACTTC. The rearrangement joins TRBV24-1 to TRBJ2-7, with 7 bases aligning to TRBD2. The CDR3 covers 17 residues. Looked up from germline, CDR1 is KGHDR and CDR2 is SFDVKD. V gave up 1 base and J gave up 3 bases; unmatched junction bases: 11.